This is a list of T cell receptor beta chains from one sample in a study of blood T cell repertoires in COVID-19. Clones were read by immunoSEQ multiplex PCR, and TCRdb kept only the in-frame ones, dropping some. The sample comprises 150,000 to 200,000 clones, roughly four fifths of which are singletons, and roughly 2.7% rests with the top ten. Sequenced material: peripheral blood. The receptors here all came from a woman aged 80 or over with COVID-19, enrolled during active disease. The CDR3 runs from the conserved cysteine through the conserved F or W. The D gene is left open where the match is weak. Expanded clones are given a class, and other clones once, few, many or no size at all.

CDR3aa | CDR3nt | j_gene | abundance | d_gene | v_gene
CATSFSSGANVLTF | TGTGCCACCAGCTTCAGCTCTGGGGCCAACGTCCTGACTTTC | TRBJ2-6 | - | - | TRBV15
CASSQGLAGTPSTDTQYF | TGTGCCAGCAGCCAAGGACTAGCGGGGACCCCTAGCACAGATACGCAGTATTTT | TRBJ2-3 | - | TRBD2 | TRBV4-2
CASSRTGGYGYTF | TGTGCCAGCAGCCGGACAGGGGGGTATGGCTACACCTTC | TRBJ1-2 | - | TRBD1 | TRBV7-2
CASSPRDRNLGMNTEAFF | TGCGCCAGCAGCCCCCGGGACAGGAATTTGGGCATGAACACTGAAGCTTTCTTT | TRBJ1-1 | - | TRBD1 | TRBV4-1
CATSPSGEETQYF | TGTGCCACCAGTCCCTCAGGGGAAGAGACCCAGTACTTC | TRBJ2-5 | - | - | TRBV24-1
CASSFGGPEQFF | TGCGCCAGCAGCTTCGGGGGGCCGGAGCAGTTCTTC | TRBJ2-1 | - | - | TRBV5-1
CASRTGGSGNTIYF | TGTGCCAGCAGAACAGGGGGATCTGGAAACACCATATATTTT | TRBJ1-3 | - | TRBD1 | TRBV28
CAISESGRSYNEQFF | TGTGCCATCAGTGAAAGCGGGAGGTCCTACAATGAGCAGTTCTTC | TRBJ2-1 | - | TRBD2 | TRBV10-3
CASRVTAGERWTF | TGTGCCAGCAGAGTTACGGCAGGGGAAAGATGGACCTTC | TRBJ1-2 | - | - | TRBV28
CASSNSSGSAGATLCYNSPLHF | TGTGCCAGCAGCAACTCCTCGGGGTCGGCAGGGGCCACGCTATGCTATAATTCACCCCTCCACTTT | TRBJ1-6 | - | - | TRBV21-1
CATSRGGRGSTRGNTIYF | TGTGCCACCAGCAGAGGAGGCAGGGGATCAACTCGGGGAAACACCATATATTTT | TRBJ1-3 | - | - | TRBV15
CASSSTTGNQPQHF | TGTGCCAGCAGCAGTACCACAGGGAATCAGCCCCAGCATTTT | TRBJ1-5 | - | - | TRBV6-6
CSASLLARNIQYF | TGCAGTGCTAGTTTACTAGCGAGAAACATTCAGTACTTC | TRBJ2-4 | - | TRBD2 | TRBV20-1
CASSQQVGNEQFF | TGCGCCAGCAGCCAACAGGTCGGCAATGAGCAGTTCTTC | TRBJ2-1 | - | - | TRBV4-3
CASSKARGLNTEAFF | TGTGCCAGCAGCAAAGCGAGGGGGTTGAACACTGAAGCTTTCTTT | TRBJ1-1 | - | - | TRBV21-1
CASTRQYTGELFF | TGTGCCAGCACTAGACAGTACACCGGGGAGCTGTTTTTT | TRBJ2-2 | - | - | TRBV27
CASSVDPGVLTEAFF | TGTGCCAGCAGCGTAGATCCGGGGGTGTTGACTGAAGCTTTCTTT | TRBJ1-1 | - | - | TRBV9
CASSVRGDGNTGELFF | TGTGCCAGCAGCGTACGGGGGGATGGGAACACCGGGGAGCTGTTTTTT | TRBJ2-2 | once | TRBD2 | TRBV9
CASSIASGSTQETQYF | TGTGCCAGCAGCATCGCTAGCGGGAGTACCCAAGAGACCCAGTACTTC | TRBJ2-5 | - | TRBD2 | TRBV7-3
CASSPRAVLNYGYTF | TGTGCCAGCTCACCACGGGCCGTGTTAAACTATGGCTACACCTTC | TRBJ1-2 | - | - | TRBV18
CASSPTRRGEKLFF | TGTGCCAGCAGCCCCACCCGGCGGGGTGAAAAACTGTTTTTT | TRBJ1-4 | - | - | TRBV7-2
CASSFRDSRNEQFF | TGTGCCAGCAGCTTCCGGGACTCTCGAAATGAGCAGTTCTTC | TRBJ2-1 | few | - | TRBV11-2
CASRSGGSGNEKLFF | TGTGCCAGCAGGTCAGGGGGCTCGGGTAATGAAAAACTGTTTTTT | TRBJ1-4 | - | TRBD1 | TRBV27
CASSLFRTGGPRGYTF | TGTGCCAGCAGTTTATTTAGGACAGGGGGACCTCGGGGCTACACCTTC | TRBJ1-2 | - | TRBD1 | TRBV28
CASSLDPGVGNTIYF | TGTGCCAGCAGCTTAGATCCAGGGGTTGGAAACACCATATATTTT | TRBJ1-3 | - | - | TRBV11-2
CASSRDREGYTF | TGTGCCAGCTCACGGGACAGGGAGGGCTACACCTTC | TRBJ1-2 | - | TRBD1 | TRBV18
CASREENTEAFF | TGTGCCAGCAGAGAGGAGAACACTGAAGCTTTCTTT | TRBJ1-1 | - | - | TRBV7-9
CASSPTGTRREQYF | TGTGCCAGCTCACCAACCGGGACTAGACGCGAGCAGTACTTC | TRBJ2-7 | - | TRBD2 | TRBV18
CASSRGTGWQVTEAFF | TGTGCCAGCAGCCGGGGGACAGGGTGGCAGGTCACTGAAGCTTTCTTT | TRBJ1-1 | - | TRBD1 | TRBV3-1/TRBV3-2
CASSSDRDQPQHF | TGTGCCAGCAGTTCTGACCGGGATCAGCCCCAGCATTTT | TRBJ1-5 | - | - | TRBV6-5
CASSLGLQQETQYF | TGTGCCAGTAGCCTTGGACTCCAACAAGAGACCCAGTACTTC | TRBJ2-5 | few | - | TRBV19
CASSESWAGSRFTNTGELFF | TGTGCCAGCAGTGAATCATGGGCGGGCTCCCGCTTTACGAACACCGGGGAGCTGTTTTTT | TRBJ2-2 | - | - | TRBV2
CATSVGQGSTTQYF | TGTGCCACCAGTGTAGGGCAGGGCAGCACCACGCAGTATTTT | TRBJ2-3 | - | - | TRBV24-1
CASRGQDHSNQPQHF | TGTGCCAGCAGGGGACAGGACCATAGCAATCAGCCCCAGCATTTT | TRBJ1-5 | - | TRBD1 | TRBV6-5
CAWSVPGGLKTQYF | TGTGCCTGGAGTGTACCGGGGGGATTAAAGACCCAGTACTTC | TRBJ2-5 | - | TRBD2 | TRBV30